A single sample gave rise to the 5 T cell receptor beta chains below, sequenced in a study of blood T cell repertoires in COVID-19. Sequencing used immunoSEQ multiplex PCR; TCRdb keeps in-frame clones, though not all of them. The sample has approximately 130,000 clones; roughly 80% are singletons. Material: PBMCs or T cells enriched from blood (not recorded which). These receptors all stem from a man under 40 who had recovered from COVID-19.

V usage is TRBV6-5 and J usage is TRBJ2-1, with TRBD1 identical over 10 bases. The CDR3 totals 14 residues. The germline V gene encodes CDR1 MNHEY and CDR2 SVGAGI. V trimming: 8 bases; J trimming: 6 bases; junction bases outside the gene matches: 7. This CDR3 reads CASRDRGRGNEQFF. CDR3 nucleotide sequence: TGTGCCAGCCGGGACAGGGGAAGGGGCAATGAGCAGTTCTTC.

The CDR3 loop reads CASSKETGLNQPQHF. CDR3 DNA: TGTGCCAGCAGTAAGGAGACCGGACTTAATCAGCCCCAGCATTTT. The chain has TRBV27 and TRBJ1-5; D is undetermined. Trimming removed 5 bases from V and 4 bases from J, with 15 bases in between. Germline V gene lookup returns CDR1 MNHEY and CDR2 SMNVEV (reference sequence). The CDR3 has 15 amino acids.

The chain uses TRBV6-1 and TRBJ2-7, with 8 bases lining up with TRBD2. J gave up 3 bases and V 1 base, and 5 bases lay outside the gene matches. The CDR3 has 15 amino acids. Per the germline V gene, CDR1 is MNHNS and CDR2 is SASEGT. The CDR3 protein is CASSEVLAGYYEQYF. For the CDR3, the DNA is TGTGCCAGCAGTGAAGTGCTAGCGGGTTACTACGAGCAGTACTTC.

The rearrangement links TRBV6-5 to TRBJ1-1, with D unresolved. The CDR3 totals 13 residues. Germline CDR1 is MNHEY and CDR2 is SVGAGI. V shed 8 bases and J shed 5 bases, with 15 bases lying between them. In DNA, the CDR3 is TGTGCCAGCGGGCAGCCCCCACGGACTGAAGCTTTCTTT. It yields the protein CASGQPPRTEAFF.

The chain employs TRBV5-1 and TRBJ2-2, with D tentatively TRBD2 (5 bases). The CDR3 consists of 14 residues. Trimming removed 4 bases from V and 2 bases from J, with 9 bases in between. Germline V gene sequence: CDR1 SGHRS, CDR2 YFSETQ. The CDR3 nucleotides are TGCGCCAGCAGCATTGCTAGCAACACCGGGGAGCTGTTTTTT. This sequence encodes CASSIASNTGELFF.